This T cell receptor (beta chain) was observed in a study of T cell repertoires in cytomegalovirus infection. About the study: Signatures in public TCR beta sequences pointed to both CMV infection and matching HLA type.

Via MiXCR, TCRdb re-called the reads, giving one row per CDR3 protein. This sample has about 310,000 distinct CDR3 sequences, with around 10% found just once. V lost 7 bases and J lost 3, with 9 bases in between. The CDR3 totals 11 residues. Germline CDR1 SQVTM, CDR2 ANQGSEA. Sequencing was carried out using PBMCs. The chain uses TRBV29-1 and TRBJ1-1; unclear D gene. The TCR was taken from a human donor in good health (CMV status not recorded). Some clones in this sample may be carry-over from other donors' samples. The CDR3 spells CSAGDYTEAFF. The DNA for the CDR3 is TGCAGCGCCGGGGATTACACTGAAGCTTTCTTT.